This TCR beta chain was obtained from a study of CD8+CD57+ T cells in acquired aplastic anemia. General study results and limits: Patients were compared with controls for CD8+ Simpson's diversity, and no significant difference emerged. There were fewer than 35 CD8+ CDR3 sequences that occurred in both patients and controls.

For this clonotype: The antigen is not known. A read error may account for a junction end that differs from germline.

TCR beta VDJ combinations and CDR3 sequences were profiled from genomic DNA. Each CDR3 protein gets one entry after TCRdb re-called the reads with MiXCR. The data hold 150,000 to 180,000 distinct CDR3 sequences, with roughly half observed a single time. The sequenced patients had an expansion of CD8+CD57+ cells seen by flow cytometry. Every patient was diagnosed with severe acquired aplastic anemia. Germline lookup yields CDR1 SQVTM and CDR2 ANQGSEA. The CDR3 covers 12 residues. The clonotype originates from a human donor with aplastic anemia. Source material: sorted CD4+, CD8+, or CD8+CD57+ T cells (not recorded which) from PBMCs. The chain links TRBV29-1 to TRBJ2-1; D ambiguous. CDR3 nucleotides: TGCGGCGTTACAACGGACCGGAATGAGCAGTTCTTC. Translation gives CGVTTDRNEQFF.